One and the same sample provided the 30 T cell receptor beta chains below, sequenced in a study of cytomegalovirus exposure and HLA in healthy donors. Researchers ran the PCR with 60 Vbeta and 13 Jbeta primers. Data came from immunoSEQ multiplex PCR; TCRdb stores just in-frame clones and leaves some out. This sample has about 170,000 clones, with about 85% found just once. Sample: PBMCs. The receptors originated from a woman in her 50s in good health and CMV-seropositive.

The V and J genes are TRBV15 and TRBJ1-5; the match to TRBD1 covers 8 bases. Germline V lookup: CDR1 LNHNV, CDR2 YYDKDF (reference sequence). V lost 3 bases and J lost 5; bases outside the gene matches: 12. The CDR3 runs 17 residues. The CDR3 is CATSSRGNGQGDQPQHF. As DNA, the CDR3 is TGTGCCACCAGCAGCCGCGGGAACGGACAGGGTGATCAGCCCCAGCATTTT.

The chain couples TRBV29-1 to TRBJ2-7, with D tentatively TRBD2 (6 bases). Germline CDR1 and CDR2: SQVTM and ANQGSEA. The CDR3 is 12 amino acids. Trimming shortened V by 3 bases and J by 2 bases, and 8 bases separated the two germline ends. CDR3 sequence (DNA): TGCAGCGTTGAGGCGGGAACCTACGAGCAGTACTTC. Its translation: CSVEAGTYEQYF.

CDR3 sequence: CASSYGYRGAYEQYF. CDR3 bases: TGTGCCAGCAGTTATGGGTACAGGGGCGCCTACGAGCAGTACTTC. The chain uses TRBV6-5 and TRBJ2-5; 7 bases match TRBD1. The J call may be wrong; the DNA end is better matched by TRBJ2-7. Germline lookup yields CDR1 MNHEY and CDR2 SVGAGI. This CDR3 region has 15 residues.

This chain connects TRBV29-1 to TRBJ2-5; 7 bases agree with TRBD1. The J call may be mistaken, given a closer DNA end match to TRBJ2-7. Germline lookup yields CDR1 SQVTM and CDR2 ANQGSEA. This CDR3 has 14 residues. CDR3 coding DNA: TGCAGCGCTCATTCCGGGACAGCAGGCTACGAGCAGTACTTC. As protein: CSAHSGTAGYEQYF.

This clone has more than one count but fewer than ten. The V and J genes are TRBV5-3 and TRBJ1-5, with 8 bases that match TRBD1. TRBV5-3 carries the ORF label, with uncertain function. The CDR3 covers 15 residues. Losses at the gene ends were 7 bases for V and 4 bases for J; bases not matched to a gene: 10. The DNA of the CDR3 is TGTGCCAGATCCCATCTCAACAGGGGGAATCAGCCCCAGCATTTT. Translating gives CARSHLNRGNQPQHF.

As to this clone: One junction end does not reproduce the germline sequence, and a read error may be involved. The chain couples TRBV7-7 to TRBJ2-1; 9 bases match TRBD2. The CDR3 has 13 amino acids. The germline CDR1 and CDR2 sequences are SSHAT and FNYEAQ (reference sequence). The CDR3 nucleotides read TGTGCTAGCAGCCCGGGACTAGCTTCCGTGCAGTTCTTC. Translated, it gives CASSPGLASVQFF.

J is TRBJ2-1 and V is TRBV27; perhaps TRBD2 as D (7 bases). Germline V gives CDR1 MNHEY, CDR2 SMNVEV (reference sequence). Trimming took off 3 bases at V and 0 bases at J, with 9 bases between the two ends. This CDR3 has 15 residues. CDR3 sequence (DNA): TGTGCCAGCAGTTTCCGGGGGGCCTCCTACAATGAGCAGTTCTTC. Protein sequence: CASSFRGASYNEQFF.

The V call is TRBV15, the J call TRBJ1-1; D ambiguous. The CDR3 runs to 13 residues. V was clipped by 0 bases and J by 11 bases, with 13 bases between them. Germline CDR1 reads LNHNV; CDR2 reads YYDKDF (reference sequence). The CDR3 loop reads CATSRDRGRGAFF. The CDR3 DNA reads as TGTGCCACCAGCAGAGATCGTGGCCGAGGGGCTTTCTTT.

DNA of the CDR3: TGCAGTGCTAGGCCAGAAGAGACCCAGTACTTC. Protein product: CSARPEETQYF. The chain recombines TRBV20-1 with TRBJ2-5; no definite D call. This CDR3 is 11 amino acids long. Trimming shortened V by 3 bases and J by 3 bases, and 5 bases separated the two germline ends. Germline V gene lookup returns CDR1 DFQATT and CDR2 SNEGSKA (reference sequence).

The CDR3 loop is CASSSQDRDTSPLHF. The CDR3 DNA follows: TGTGCCAGCAGCTCACAGGACAGGGACACTTCACCCCTCCACTTT. The V and J genes are TRBV28 and TRBJ1-6; 8 positions match TRBD1. Losses at the gene ends were 6 bases for V and 9 bases for J; bases not matched to a gene: 10. The CDR3 loop spans 15 amino acids. The V gene's germline CDR1 is MDHEN and CDR2 SYDVKM. The complete variable domain, with remaining parts taken from reference TRBV28 and TRBJ1-6, reads DVKVTQSSRYLVKRTGEKVFLECVQDMDHENMFWYRQDPGLGLRLIYFSYDVKMKEKGDIPEGYSVSREKKERFSLILESASTNQTSMYLCASSSQDRDTSPLHFGNGTRLTVT.

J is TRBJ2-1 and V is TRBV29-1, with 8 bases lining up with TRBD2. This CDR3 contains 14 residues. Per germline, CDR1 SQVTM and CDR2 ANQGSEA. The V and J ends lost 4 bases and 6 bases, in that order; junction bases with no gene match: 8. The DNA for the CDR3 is TGCAGCGTTGTGGGGGGACTAGTGGGCAATGAGCAGTTCTTC. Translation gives CSVVGGLVGNEQFF.

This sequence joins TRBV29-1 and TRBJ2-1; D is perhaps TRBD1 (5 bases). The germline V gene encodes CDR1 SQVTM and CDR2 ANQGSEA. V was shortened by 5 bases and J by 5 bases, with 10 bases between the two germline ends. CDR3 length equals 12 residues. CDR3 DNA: TGCAGCGTTTTGACAGTTCACAATGAGCAGTTCTTC. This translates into CSVLTVHNEQFF.

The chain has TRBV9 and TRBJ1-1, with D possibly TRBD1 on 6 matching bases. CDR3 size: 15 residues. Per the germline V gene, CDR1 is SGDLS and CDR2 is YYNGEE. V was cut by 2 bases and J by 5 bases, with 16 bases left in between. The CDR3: CASSVQQGLGTEAFF. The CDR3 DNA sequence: TGTGCCAGCAGCGTCCAACAGGGCTTGGGGACTGAAGCTTTCTTT.

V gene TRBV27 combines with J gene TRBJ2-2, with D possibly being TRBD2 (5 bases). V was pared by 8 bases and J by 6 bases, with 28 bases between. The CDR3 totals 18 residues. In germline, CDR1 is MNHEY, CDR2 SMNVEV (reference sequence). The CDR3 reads CASPLEVQPGKISGELFF. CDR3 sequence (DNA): TGTGCCAGCCCCCTTGAGGTCCAGCCGGGGAAAATCTCCGGGGAGCTGTTTTTT.

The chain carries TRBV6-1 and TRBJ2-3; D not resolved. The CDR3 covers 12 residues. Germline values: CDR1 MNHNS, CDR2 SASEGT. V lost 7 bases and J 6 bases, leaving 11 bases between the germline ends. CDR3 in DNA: TGTGCCAGCACCTATGATGAGGATACGCAGTATTTT. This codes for CASTYDEDTQYF.

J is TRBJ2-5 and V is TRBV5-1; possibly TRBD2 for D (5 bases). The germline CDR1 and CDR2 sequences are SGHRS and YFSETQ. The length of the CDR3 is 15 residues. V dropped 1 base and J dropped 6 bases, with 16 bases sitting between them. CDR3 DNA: TGCGCCAGCAGCTTGAATCCGGTTGACGGGAAGACCCAGTACTTC. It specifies CASSLNPVDGKTQYF.

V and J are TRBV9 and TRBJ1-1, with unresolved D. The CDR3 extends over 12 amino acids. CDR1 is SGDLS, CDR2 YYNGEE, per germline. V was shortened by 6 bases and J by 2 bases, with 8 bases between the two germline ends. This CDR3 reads CASIPVNTEAFF. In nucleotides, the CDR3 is TGTGCCAGCATTCCGGTAAACACTGAAGCTTTCTTT.

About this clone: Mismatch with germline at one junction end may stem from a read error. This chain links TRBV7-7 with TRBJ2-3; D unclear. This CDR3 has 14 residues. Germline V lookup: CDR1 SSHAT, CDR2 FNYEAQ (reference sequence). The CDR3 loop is CASSASPSADTQYF. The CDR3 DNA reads TGTGCTAGCAGCGCCTCACCTAGTGCAGATACGCAGTATTTT. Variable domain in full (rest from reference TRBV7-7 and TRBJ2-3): GAGVSQSPRYKVTKRGQDVTLRCDPISSHATLYWYQQALGQGPEFLTYFNYEAQPDKSGLPSDRFSAERPEGSISTLTIQRTEQRDSAMYRCASSASPSADTQYFGPGTRLTVL.

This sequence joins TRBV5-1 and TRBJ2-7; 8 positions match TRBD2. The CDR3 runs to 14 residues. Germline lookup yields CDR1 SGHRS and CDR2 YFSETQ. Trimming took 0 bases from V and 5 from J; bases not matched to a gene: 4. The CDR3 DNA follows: TGCGCCAGCAGCTTGGATACTAGCGGTAACGAGCAGTACTTC. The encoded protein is CASSLDTSGNEQYF.

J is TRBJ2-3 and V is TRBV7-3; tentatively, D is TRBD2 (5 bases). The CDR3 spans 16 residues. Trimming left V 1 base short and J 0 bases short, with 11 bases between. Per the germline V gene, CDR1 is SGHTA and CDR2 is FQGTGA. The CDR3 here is CASSLISDPSTDTQYF. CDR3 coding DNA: TGTGCCAGCAGCTTAATTAGCGACCCTAGCACAGATACGCAGTATTTT. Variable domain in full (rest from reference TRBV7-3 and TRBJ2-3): GAGVSQTPSNKVTEKGKYVELRCDPISGHTALYWYRQSLGQGPEFLIYFQGTGAADDSGLPNDRFFAVRPEGSVSTLKIQRTERGDSAVYLCASSLISDPSTDTQYFGPGTRLTVL.

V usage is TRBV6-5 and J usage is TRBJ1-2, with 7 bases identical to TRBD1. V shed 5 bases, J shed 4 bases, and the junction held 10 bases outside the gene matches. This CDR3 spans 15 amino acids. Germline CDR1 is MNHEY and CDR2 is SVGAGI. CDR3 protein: CASSKQGTFGYGYTF. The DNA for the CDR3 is TGTGCCAGCAGTAAACAGGGGACCTTTGGCTATGGCTACACCTTC.

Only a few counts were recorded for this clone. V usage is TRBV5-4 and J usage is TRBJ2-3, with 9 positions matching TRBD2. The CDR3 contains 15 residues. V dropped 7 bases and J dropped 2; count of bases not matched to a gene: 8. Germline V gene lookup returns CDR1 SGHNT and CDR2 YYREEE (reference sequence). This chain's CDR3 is CASLLTSGPTDTQYF. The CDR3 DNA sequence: TGTGCCAGCCTTTTGACTAGCGGACCCACAGATACGCAGTATTTT.

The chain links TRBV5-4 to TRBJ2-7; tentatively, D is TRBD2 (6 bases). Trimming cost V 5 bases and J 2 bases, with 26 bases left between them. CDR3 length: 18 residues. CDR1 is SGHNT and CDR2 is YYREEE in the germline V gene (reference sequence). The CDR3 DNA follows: TGTGCCAGCAGAGCCGGTCTAGCTTGGGGGGATCCTACCTACGAGCAGTACTTC. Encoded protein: CASRAGLAWGDPTYEQYF.

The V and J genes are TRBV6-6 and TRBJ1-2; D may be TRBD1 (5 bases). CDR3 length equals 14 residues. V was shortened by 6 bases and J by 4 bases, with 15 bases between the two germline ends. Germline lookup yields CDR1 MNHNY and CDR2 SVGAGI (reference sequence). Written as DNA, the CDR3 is TGTGCCAGCAGGTACCCCGGGGACTCCTATGGCTACACCTTC. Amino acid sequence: CASRYPGDSYGYTF.

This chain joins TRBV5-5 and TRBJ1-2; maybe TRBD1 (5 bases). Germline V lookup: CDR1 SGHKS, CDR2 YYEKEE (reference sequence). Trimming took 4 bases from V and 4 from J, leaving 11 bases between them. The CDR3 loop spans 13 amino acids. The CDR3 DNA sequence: TGTGCCAGCAGCCCTAAGGACACCTATGGCTACACCTTC. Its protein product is CASSPKDTYGYTF.

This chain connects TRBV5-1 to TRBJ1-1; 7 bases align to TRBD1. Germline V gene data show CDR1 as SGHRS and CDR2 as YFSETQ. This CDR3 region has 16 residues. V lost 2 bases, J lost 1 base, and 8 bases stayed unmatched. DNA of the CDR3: TGCGCCAGCAGCTTTTCGCCAGGGGGGACGAACACTGAAGCTTTCTTT. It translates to CASSFSPGGTNTEAFF.

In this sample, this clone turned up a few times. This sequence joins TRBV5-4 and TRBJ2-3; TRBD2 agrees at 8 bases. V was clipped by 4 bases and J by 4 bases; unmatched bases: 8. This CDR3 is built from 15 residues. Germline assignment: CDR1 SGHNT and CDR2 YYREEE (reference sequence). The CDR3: CASSPSTGGADTQYF. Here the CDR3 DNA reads TGTGCCAGCAGCCCCTCCACCGGGGGGGCAGATACGCAGTATTTT.

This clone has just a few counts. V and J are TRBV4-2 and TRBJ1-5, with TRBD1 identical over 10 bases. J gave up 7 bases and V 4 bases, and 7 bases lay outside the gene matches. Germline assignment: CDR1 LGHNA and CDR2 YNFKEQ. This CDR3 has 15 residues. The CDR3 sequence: CASSPAGTGVQPQHF. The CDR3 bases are TGTGCCAGCAGCCCTGCCGGGACAGGGGTACAGCCCCAGCATTTT.

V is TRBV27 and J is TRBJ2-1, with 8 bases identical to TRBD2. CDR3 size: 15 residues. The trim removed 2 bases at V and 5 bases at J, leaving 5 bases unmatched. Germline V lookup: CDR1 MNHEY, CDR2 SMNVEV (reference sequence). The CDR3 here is CASSLRLATNNEQFF. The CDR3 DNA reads TGTGCCAGCAGTTTAAGACTAGCGACGAACAATGAGCAGTTCTTC.

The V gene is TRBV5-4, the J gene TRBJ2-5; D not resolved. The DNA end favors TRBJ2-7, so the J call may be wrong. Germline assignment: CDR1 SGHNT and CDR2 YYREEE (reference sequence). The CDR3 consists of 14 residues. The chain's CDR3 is CASSLIGEPYEQYF. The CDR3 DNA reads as TGTGCCAGCAGCTTAATAGGAGAGCCCTACGAGCAGTACTTC.